A single T cell receptor beta chain is shown here with its context. Its antigen is still unknown. This specimen belongs to a study of cytomegalovirus exposure and HLA in healthy donors. Findings of the study overall: Among the CMV-associated chains, a few were confirmed in vitro as specific for CMV antigens. When analyzed later, a missense DCLRE1C variant was found to be linked to TCR beta V- and J-gene trimming. At a 0.05 false discovery rate, a later analysis found approximately 15,000 TCR beta sequences to be associated with HLA alleles.

The donors comprised healthy bone marrow donors. It was with 60 Vbeta and 13 Jbeta primers that the PCR ran. The table came from immunoSEQ multiplex PCR; TCRdb's copy has only in-frame clones and leaves some out. The profile shows approximately 40,000 clones, 80% to 90% of them singletons. Germline-derived CDR1 and CDR2 are SGHVS and FQNEAQ. Trimming took off 6 bases at V and 2 bases at J, with 3 bases between the two ends. CDR3 length equals 11 residues. V gene TRBV7-8 combines with J gene TRBJ2-3; D uncertain. Material: PBMCs. The receptor was isolated from a middle-aged woman in good health and CMV-seronegative. In DNA, the CDR3 is TGTGCCAGCAGACTCACAGATACGCAGTATTTT. It translates to CASRLTDTQYF.